The T cell receptor (beta chain) described here comes from a study of control samples from healthy donors and cancer patients. Trimming pared 2 bases from V and 3 bases from J, leaving 8 bases between. The germline V gene has CDR1 MNHEY and CDR2 SVGEGT. The CDR3 contains 13 residues. This table comes from immunoSEQ multiplex PCR, and its TCRdb copy is limited to in-frame clones, with some not included. The sample lists 150,000 or so clones; around 90% were seen once. This clone was recorded a few times. The TCR sequence derives from a man between 25 and 39 years old in good health. The material sequenced was blood. This chain uses TRBV6-2 or TRBV6-3 with TRBJ2-7; D ambiguous. The CDR3 bases are TGTGCCAGCAGTTACCTGCAGATCTACGAGCAGTACTTC. This translates into CASSYLQIYEQYF.